This T cell receptor beta chain was retrieved from a study of cytotoxic CD8 clonotypes in ibrutinib-treated CLL. The V segment lost 3 bases and the J segment 3 bases; nucleotides outside the gene matches: 1. Germline V CDR1 and CDR2: SQVTM, ANQGSEA. The CDR3 length is 13 residues. Study outcomes and limitations: Age-matched healthy donor levels were exceeded by baseline clonality, which tracked circulating CD8+ T-cell counts. Rare overall, public clonotypes shrank or held steady under therapy.

As for this clone: The target antigen is unknown.

Using immunoSEQ multiplex PCR, the repertoire was profiled, and TCRdb retains in-frame clones only, with some absent. Of 35,000 to 45,000 clones in the sample, roughly 45% are singletons; the top ten hold 15% to 20%. The genes are TRBV29-1 and TRBJ1-2, with 10 bases matching TRBD1. This TCR was sampled from a human donor with chronic lymphocytic leukemia. This material consisted of PBMCs, taken before ibrutinib treatment. CDR3 in amino acids: CSVETGGDYGYTF. The CDR3 nucleotides are TGCAGCGTTGAGACAGGGGGCGACTATGGCTACACCTTC. The whole variable domain, remainder taken from reference TRBV29-1 and TRBJ1-2, is SAVISQKPSRDICQRGTSLTIQCQVDSQVTMMFWYRQQPGQSLTLIATANQGSEATYESGFVIDKFPISRPNLTFSTLTVSNMSPEDSSIYLCSVETGGDYGYTFGSGTRLTVV.